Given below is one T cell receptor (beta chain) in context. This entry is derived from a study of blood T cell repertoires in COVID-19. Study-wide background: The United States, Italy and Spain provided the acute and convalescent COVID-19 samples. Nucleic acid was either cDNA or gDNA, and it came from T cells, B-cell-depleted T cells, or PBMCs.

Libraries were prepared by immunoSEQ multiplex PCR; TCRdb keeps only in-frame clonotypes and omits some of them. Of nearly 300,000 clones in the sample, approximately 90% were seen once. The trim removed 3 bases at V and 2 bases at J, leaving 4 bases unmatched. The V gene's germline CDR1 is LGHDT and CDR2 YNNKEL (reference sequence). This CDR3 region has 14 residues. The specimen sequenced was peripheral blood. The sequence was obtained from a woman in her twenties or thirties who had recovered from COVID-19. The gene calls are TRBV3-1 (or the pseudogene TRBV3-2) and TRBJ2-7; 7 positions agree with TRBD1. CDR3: CASSQRTGTYEQYF. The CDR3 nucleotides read TGTGCCAGCAGCCAGCGGACAGGAACCTACGAGCAGTACTTC.